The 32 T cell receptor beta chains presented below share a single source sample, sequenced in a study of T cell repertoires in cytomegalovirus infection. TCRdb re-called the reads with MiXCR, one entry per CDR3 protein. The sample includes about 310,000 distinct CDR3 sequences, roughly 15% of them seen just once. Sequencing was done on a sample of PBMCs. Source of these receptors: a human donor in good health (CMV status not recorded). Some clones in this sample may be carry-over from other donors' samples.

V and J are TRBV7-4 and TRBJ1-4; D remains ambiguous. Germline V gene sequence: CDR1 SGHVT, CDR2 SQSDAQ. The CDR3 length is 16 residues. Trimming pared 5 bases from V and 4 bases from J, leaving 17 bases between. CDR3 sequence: CASSAGQRMINEKLFF. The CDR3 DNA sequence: TGTGCCAGCAGCGCAGGCCAGCGGATGATTAATGAAAAACTGTTTTTT.

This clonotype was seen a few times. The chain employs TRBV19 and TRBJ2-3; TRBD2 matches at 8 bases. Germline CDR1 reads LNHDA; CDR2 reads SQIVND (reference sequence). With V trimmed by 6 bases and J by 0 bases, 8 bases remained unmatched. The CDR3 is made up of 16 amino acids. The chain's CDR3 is CASSSPGGVSTDTQYF. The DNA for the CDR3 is TGTGCCAGTAGCTCTCCGGGAGGGGTTAGCACAGATACGCAGTATTTT. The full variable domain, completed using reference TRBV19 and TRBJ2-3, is DGGITQSPKYLFRKEGQNVTLSCEQNLNHDAMYWYRQDPGQGLRLIYYSQIVNDFQKGDIAEGYSVSREKKESFPLTVTSAQKNPTAFYLCASSSPGGVSTDTQYFGPGTRLTVL.

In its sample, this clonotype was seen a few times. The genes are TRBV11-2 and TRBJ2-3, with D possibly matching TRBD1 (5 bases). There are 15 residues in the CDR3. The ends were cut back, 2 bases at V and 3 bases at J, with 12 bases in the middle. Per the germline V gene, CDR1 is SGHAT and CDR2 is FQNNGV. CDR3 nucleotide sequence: TGTGCCAGCAGCTTACTCCTCAGGGCAACAGATACGCAGTATTTT. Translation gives CASSLLLRATDTQYF.

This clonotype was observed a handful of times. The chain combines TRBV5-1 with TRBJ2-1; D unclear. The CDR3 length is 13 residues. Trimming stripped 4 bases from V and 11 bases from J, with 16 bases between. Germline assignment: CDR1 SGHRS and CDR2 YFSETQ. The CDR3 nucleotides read TGCGCCAGCAGCCCGATCGAAAACGACCAGCAGTTCTTC. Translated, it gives CASSPIENDQQFF.

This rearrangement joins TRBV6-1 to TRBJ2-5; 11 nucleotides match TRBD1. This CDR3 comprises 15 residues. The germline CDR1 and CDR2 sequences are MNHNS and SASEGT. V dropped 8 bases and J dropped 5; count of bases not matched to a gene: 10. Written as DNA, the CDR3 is TGTGCCAGCGGGGGGGGACAGGGGGTCGGGGAGACCCAGTACTTC. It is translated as CASGGGQGVGETQYF.

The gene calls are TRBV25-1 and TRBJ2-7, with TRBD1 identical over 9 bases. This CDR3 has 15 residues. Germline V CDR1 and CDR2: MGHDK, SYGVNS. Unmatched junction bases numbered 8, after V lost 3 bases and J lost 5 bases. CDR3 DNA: TGTGCCAGCAGTGACCGGGACAGGGTAGGGGACGAGCAGTACTTC. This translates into CASSDRDRVGDEQYF.

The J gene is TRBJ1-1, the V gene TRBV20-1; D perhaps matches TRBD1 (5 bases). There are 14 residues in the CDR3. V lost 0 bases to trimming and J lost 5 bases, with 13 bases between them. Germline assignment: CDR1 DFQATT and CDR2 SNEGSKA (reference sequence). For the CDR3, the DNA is TGCAGTGCTAGAGATCCCGGGGGGGGGACTGAAGCTTTCTTT. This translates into CSARDPGGGTEAFF.

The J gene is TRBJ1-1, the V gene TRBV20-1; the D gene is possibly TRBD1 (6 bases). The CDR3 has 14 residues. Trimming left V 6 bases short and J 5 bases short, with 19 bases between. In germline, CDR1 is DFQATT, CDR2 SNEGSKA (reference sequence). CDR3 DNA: TGCAGTGCCCGGGGGGGGGCTATAGTTACTGAAGCTTTCTTT. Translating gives CSARGGAIVTEAFF.

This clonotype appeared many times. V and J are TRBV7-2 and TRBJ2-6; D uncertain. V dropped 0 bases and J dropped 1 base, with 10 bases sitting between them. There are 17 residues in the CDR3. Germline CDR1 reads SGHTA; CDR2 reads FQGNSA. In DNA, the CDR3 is TGTGCCAGCAGCTTAGCGCTTACGTTATCTGGGGCCAACGTCCTGACTTTC. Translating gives CASSLALTLSGANVLTF.

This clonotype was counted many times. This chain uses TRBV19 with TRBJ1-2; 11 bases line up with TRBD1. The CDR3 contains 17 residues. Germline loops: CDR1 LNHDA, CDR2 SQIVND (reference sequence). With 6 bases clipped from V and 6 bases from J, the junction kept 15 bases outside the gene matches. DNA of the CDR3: TGTGCCAGTAGGGGCTCGGACAGGGGGCGCAATATGGATGGCTACACCTTC. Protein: CASRGSDRGRNMDGYTF.

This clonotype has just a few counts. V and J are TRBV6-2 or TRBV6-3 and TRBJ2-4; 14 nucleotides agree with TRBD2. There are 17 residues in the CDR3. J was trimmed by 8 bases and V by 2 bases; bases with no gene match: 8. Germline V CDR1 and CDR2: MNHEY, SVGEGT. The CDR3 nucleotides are TGTGCCAGCAGTTACCCGACTAGCGGGGGGGCATTGGACATTCAGTACTTC. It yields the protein CASSYPTSGGALDIQYF.

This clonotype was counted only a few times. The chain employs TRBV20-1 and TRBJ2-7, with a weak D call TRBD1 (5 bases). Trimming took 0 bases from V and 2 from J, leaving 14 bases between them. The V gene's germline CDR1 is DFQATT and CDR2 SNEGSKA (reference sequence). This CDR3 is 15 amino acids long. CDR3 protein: CSARDNQPRAYEQYF. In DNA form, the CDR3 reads TGCAGTGCTAGAGATAATCAGCCCAGGGCCTACGAGCAGTACTTC.

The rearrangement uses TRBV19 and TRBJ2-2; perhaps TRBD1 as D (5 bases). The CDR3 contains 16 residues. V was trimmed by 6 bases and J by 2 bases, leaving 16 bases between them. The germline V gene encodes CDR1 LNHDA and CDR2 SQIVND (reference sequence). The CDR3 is CASRISGAANTGELFF. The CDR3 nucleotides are TGTGCCAGTAGAATCTCTGGGGCAGCTAACACCGGGGAGCTGTTTTTT. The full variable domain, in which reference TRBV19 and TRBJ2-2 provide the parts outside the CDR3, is DGGITQSPKYLFRKEGQNVTLSCEQNLNHDAMYWYRQDPGQGLRLIYYSQIVNDFQKGDIAEGYSVSREKKESFPLTVTSAQKNPTAFYLCASRISGAANTGELFFGEGSRLTVL.

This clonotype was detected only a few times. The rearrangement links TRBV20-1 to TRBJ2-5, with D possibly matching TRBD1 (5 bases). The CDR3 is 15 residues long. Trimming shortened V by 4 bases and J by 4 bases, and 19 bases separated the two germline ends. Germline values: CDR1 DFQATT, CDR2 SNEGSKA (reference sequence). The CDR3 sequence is CSATDDTGSVETQYF. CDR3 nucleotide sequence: TGCAGTGCTACAGATGACACAGGCTCGGTAGAGACCCAGTACTTC.

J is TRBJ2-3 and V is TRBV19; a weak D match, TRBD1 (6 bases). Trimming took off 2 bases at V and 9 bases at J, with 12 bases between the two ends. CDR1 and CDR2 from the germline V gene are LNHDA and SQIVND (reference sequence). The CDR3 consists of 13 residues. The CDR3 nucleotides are TGTGCCAGTAGTATAAGGCATCAGGGGACGCAGTATTTT. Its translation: CASSIRHQGTQYF.

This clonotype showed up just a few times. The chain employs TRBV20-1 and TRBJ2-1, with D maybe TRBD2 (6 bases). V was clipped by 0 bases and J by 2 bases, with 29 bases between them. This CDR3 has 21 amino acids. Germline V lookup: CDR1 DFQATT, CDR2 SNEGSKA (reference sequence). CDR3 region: CSARDLHLARPPLTTYNEQFF. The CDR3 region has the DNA TGCAGTGCTAGAGATCTTCATCTAGCGAGGCCACCCCTAACAACCTACAATGAGCAGTTCTTC.

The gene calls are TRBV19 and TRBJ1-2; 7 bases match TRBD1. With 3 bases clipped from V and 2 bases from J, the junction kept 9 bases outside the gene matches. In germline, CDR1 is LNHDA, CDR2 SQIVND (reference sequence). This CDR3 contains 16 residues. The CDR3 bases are TGTGCCAGTAGTATGCTCTCCGGGACAGTCAACTATGGCTACACCTTC. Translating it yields CASSMLSGTVNYGYTF.

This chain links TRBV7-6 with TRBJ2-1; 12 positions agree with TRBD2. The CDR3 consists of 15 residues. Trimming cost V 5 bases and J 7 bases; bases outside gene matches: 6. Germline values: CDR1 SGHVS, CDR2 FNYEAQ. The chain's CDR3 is CASSPLAGGPNEQFF. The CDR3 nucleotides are TGTGCCAGCAGCCCACTAGCGGGGGGCCCGAATGAGCAGTTCTTC. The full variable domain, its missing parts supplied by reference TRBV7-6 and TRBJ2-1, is GAGVSQSPRYKVTKRGQDVALRCDPISGHVSLYWYRQALGQGPEFLTYFNYEAQQDKSGLPNDRFSAERPEGSISTLTIQRTEQRDSAMYRCASSPLAGGPNEQFFGPGTRLTVL.

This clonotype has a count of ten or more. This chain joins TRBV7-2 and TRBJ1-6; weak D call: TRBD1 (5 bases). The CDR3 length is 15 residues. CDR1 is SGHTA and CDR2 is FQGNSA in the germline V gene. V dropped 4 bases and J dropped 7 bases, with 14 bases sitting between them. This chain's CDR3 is CASSSAVGDNSPLHF. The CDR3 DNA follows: TGTGCCAGCAGCTCCGCGGTGGGGGACAATTCACCCCTCCACTTT.

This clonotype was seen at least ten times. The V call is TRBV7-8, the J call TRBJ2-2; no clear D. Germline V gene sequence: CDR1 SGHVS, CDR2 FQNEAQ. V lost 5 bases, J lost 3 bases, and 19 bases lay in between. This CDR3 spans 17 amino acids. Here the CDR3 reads CASSPKGLLGYTGELFF. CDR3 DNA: TGTGCCAGCAGCCCAAAGGGCCTCTTGGGCTACACCGGGGAGCTGTTTTTT.

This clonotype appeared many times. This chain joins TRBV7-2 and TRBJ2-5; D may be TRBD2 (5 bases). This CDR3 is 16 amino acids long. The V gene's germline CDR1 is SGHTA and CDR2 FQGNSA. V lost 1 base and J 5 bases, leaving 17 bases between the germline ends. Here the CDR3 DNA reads TGTGCCAGCAGCTTAGTGCTAGCCGGCCCTGGGGAGACCCAGTACTTC. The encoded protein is CASSLVLAGPGETQYF. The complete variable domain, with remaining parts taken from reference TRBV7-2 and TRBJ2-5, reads GAGVSQSPSNKVTEKGKDVELRCDPISGHTALYWYRQSLGQGLEFLIYFQGNSAPDKSGLPSDRFSAERTGGSVSTLTIQRTQQEDSAVYLCASSLVLAGPGETQYFGPGTRLLVL.

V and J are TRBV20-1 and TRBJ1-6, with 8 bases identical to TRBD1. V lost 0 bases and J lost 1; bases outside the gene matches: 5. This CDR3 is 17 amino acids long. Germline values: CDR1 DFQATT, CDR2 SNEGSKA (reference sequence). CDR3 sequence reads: CSARDPRGPSYNSPLHF. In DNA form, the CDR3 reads TGCAGTGCTAGAGATCCCAGGGGGCCGTCCTATAATTCACCCCTCCACTTT.

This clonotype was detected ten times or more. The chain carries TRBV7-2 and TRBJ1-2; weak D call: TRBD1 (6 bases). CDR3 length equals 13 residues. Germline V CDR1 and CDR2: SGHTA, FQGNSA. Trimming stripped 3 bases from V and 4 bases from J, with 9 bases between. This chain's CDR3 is CASSLNRAYGYTF. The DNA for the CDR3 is TGTGCCAGCAGCTTGAACAGGGCCTATGGCTACACCTTC.

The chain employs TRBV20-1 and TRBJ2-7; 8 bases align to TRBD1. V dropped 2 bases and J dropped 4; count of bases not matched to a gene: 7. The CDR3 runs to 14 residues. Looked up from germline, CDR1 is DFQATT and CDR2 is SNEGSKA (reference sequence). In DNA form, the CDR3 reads TGCAGTGCTAGACGCCCCAGGGGGCGGTACGAGCAGTACTTC. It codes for CSARRPRGRYEQYF.

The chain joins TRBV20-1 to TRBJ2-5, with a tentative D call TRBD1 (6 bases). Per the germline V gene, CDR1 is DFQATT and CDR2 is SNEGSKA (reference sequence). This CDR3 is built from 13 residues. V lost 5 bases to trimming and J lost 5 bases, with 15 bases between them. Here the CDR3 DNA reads TGCAGTGCTCAGGGGAAAGCTTTTGAGACCCAGTACTTC. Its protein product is CSAQGKAFETQYF.

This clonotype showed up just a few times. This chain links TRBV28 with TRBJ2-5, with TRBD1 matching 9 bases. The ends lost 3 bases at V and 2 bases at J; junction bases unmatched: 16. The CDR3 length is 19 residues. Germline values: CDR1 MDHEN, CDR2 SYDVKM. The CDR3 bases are TGTGCCAGCAGTTTCCCGTTATATCGACAGGGGGTACGACAAGAGACCCAGTACTTC. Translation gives CASSFPLYRQGVRQETQYF.

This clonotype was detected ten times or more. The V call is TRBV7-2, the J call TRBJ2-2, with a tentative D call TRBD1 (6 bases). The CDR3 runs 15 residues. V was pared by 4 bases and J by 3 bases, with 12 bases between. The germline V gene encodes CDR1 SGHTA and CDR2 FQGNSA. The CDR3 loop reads CASSSRQEYTGELFF. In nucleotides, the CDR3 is TGTGCCAGCAGCTCAAGACAGGAGTACACCGGGGAGCTGTTTTTT.

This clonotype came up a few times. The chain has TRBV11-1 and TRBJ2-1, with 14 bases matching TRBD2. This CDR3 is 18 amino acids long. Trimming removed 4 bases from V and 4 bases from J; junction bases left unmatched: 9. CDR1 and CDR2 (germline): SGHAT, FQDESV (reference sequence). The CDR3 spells CASSSMRTSGGWYNEQFF. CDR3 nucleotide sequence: TGTGCCAGCAGCTCGATGAGGACTAGCGGGGGGTGGTACAATGAGCAGTTCTTC. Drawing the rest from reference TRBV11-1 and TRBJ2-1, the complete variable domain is EAEVAQSPRYKITEKSQAVAFWCDPISGHATLYWYRQILGQGPELLVQFQDESVVDDSQLPKDRFSAERLKGVDSTLKIQPAELGDSAMYLCASSSMRTSGGWYNEQFFGPGTRLTVL.

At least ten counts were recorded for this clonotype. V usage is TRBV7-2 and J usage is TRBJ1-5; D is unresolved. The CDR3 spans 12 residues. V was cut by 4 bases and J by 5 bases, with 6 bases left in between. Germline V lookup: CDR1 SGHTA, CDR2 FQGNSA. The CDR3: CASSYPYQPQHF. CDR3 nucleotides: TGTGCCAGCAGCTATCCTTATCAGCCCCAGCATTTT.

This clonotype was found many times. The CDR3 bases are TGTGCCAGCAGCCCCGCCGGACAGGGGAGCTATGGCTACACCTTC. This codes for CASSPAGQGSYGYTF. V usage is TRBV28 and J usage is TRBJ1-2, with 9 positions matching TRBD1. Trimming removed 6 bases from V and 4 bases from J; junction bases left unmatched: 9. Germline lookup yields CDR1 MDHEN and CDR2 SYDVKM. The CDR3 length is 15 residues.

CDR3 DNA: TGTGCCAGTAATGGTCTTGGGGGACGGTCTTACGATGAGCAGTTCTTC. Its protein product is CASNGLGGRSYDEQFF. V and J are TRBV19 and TRBJ2-1, with D tentatively TRBD1 or TRBD2 (5 bases each). V lost 7 bases and J lost 8, with 24 bases in between. CDR1 and CDR2 (germline): LNHDA, SQIVND (reference sequence). This CDR3 region has 16 residues.

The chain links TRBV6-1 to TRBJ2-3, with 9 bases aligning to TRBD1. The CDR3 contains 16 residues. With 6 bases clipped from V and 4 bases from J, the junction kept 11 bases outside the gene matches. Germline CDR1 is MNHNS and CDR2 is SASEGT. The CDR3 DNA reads TGTGCCAGCAGCCAGACGGGCGGGACAGGGCCAGATACGCAGTATTTT. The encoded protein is CASSQTGGTGPDTQYF.